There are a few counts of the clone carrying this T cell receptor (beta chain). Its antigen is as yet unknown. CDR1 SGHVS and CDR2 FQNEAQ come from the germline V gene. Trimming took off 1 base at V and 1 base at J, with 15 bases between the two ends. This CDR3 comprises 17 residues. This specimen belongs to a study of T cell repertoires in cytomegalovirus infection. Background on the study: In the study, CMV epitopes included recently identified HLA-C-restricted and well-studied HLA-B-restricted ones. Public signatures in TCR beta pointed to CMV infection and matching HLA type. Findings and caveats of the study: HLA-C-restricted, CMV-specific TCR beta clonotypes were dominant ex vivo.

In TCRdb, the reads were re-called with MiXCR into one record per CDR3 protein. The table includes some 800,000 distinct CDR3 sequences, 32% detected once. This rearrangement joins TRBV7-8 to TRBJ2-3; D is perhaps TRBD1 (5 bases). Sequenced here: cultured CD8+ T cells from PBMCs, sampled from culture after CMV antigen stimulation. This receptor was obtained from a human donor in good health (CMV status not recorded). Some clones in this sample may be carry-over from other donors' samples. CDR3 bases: TGTGCCAGCAGCTTAGTGTCCTCTTTACAGGGCACAGATACGCAGTATTTT. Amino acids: CASSLVSSLQGTDTQYF.